Shown below are 23 T cell receptor beta chains from a single sample sequenced in a study of shared clonotypes between healthy human individuals. This table comes from immunoSEQ multiplex PCR, and its TCRdb copy is limited to in-frame clones, with some not included. The data hold approximately 980,000 clones, with 76% observed a single time. Sequenced input: memory CD4+ T cells sorted from blood. The sample's subset: CD45RA-negative fraction. The receptors come from a man aged 18 to 29 in good health.

This clone was observed a few times. This chain links TRBV5-1 with TRBJ2-7; D is unclear. Germline lookup yields CDR1 SGHRS and CDR2 YFSETQ. V was clipped by 3 bases and J by 2 bases, with 9 bases between them. This CDR3 comprises 13 residues. CDR3 amino acids: CASSSGHAYEQYF. CDR3 nucleotide sequence: TGCGCCAGCAGCTCTGGCCATGCCTACGAGCAGTACTTC.

V and J are TRBV6-5 and TRBJ2-1; 13 bases align to TRBD2. J gave up 7 bases and V 0 bases, and 3 bases lay outside the gene matches. Germline-derived CDR1 and CDR2 are MNHEY and SVGAGI. The CDR3 covers 16 residues. The DNA of the CDR3 is TGTGCCAGCAGTTACTCAAGGACTAGCGGGAGAAATGAGCAGTTCTTC. Protein: CASSYSRTSGRNEQFF.

J is TRBJ2-7 and V is TRBV28; 10 nucleotides align to TRBD1. Trimming took 5 bases from V and 4 from J; bases not matched to a gene: 8. There are 15 residues in the CDR3. CDR1 MDHEN and CDR2 SYDVKM come from the germline V gene. The CDR3 DNA sequence: TGTGCCAGCAGTACCGGGACAGGGGATCGGTACGAGCAGTACTTC. Its protein product is CASSTGTGDRYEQYF. The whole variable domain, filled in from reference TRBV28 and TRBJ2-7, reads DVKVTQSSRYLVKRTGEKVFLECVQDMDHENMFWYRQDPGLGLRLIYFSYDVKMKEKGDIPEGYSVSREKKERFSLILESASTNQTSMYLCASSTGTGDRYEQYFGPGTRLTVT.

The chain recombines TRBV5-1 with TRBJ2-1; 7 bases match TRBD1. V shed 5 bases, J shed 3 bases, and the junction held 8 bases outside the gene matches. The germline V gene has CDR1 SGHRS and CDR2 YFSETQ. CDR3 length: 15 amino acids. CDR3 in amino acids: CASRTGPENYNEQFF. CDR3 DNA sequence: TGCGCCAGCAGGACAGGGCCTGAAAACTACAATGAGCAGTTCTTC. Full variable domain (missing parts from reference TRBV5-1 and TRBJ2-1): KAGVTQTPRYLIKTRGQQVTLSCSPISGHRSVSWYQQTPGQGLQFLFEYFSETQRNKGNFPGRFSGRQFSNSRSEMNVSTLELGDSALYLCASRTGPENYNEQFFGPGTRLTVL.

CDR3 region: CASSSLGLTGQADTQYF. CDR3 sequence (DNA): TGTGCCAGCAGCTCGCTCGGATTGACAGGGCAGGCAGATACGCAGTATTTT. The rearrangement links TRBV5-4 to TRBJ2-3; TRBD1 agrees at 7 bases. Looked up from germline, CDR1 is SGHNT and CDR2 is YYREEE (reference sequence). CDR3 length: 17 residues. The V gene end was trimmed by 3 bases and the J gene end by 4 bases; junction bases not matched to a gene: 14.

The chain carries TRBV2 and TRBJ2-7; D is possibly TRBD1 (6 bases). The V gene lost 4 bases and the J gene lost 4 bases, with 11 bases spanning the gap. Per germline, CDR1 SNHLY and CDR2 FYNNEI. This CDR3 is built from 13 residues. Here the CDR3 reads CASSVNRAYEQYF. The DNA for the CDR3 is TGTGCCAGCAGTGTTAACAGGGCATACGAGCAGTACTTC.

The rearrangement links TRBV11-3 to TRBJ2-2; D is unclear. Germline lookup yields CDR1 SGHNT and CDR2 YENEEA. This CDR3 has 13 residues. V was pared by 5 bases and J by 10 bases, with 14 bases between. CDR3 sequence (DNA): TGTGCCAGCAGCATCGACGATATGGCGGAGCTGTTTTTT. It codes for CASSIDDMAELFF.

The V call is TRBV30, the J call TRBJ1-4; D uncertain. Germline V gene data show CDR1 as GTSNPN and CDR2 as SVGIG (reference sequence). This CDR3 contains 13 residues. The V gene lost 1 base and the J gene lost 5 bases, with 8 bases spanning the gap. The CDR3 is CAWSGIPNEKLFF. The CDR3 DNA reads TGTGCCTGGAGTGGGATACCAAATGAAAAACTGTTTTTT.

V gene TRBV19 combines with J gene TRBJ2-5, with D possibly being TRBD2 (5 bases). Per the germline V gene, CDR1 is LNHDA and CDR2 is SQIVND (reference sequence). The CDR3 extends over 14 amino acids. V shed 4 bases and J shed 6 bases, with 15 bases lying between them. The CDR3 here is CASSTPGESKTQYF. In DNA, the CDR3 is TGTGCCAGTAGTACGCCTGGGGAGAGTAAGACCCAGTACTTC.

V usage is TRBV5-1 and J usage is TRBJ1-1; tentative D call: TRBD1 (5 bases). Germline V gene lookup returns CDR1 SGHRS and CDR2 YFSETQ. The CDR3 has 15 amino acids. V was shortened by 4 bases and J by 1 base, with 14 bases between the two germline ends. The CDR3 sequence is CASSPGNSRNTEAFF. CDR3 in DNA: TGCGCCAGCAGCCCAGGGAACAGCCGGAACACTGAAGCTTTCTTT.

This chain uses TRBV27 with TRBJ1-2, with D perhaps matching TRBD1 (5 bases). This CDR3 has 14 residues. V lost 2 bases, J lost 3 bases, and 10 bases lay in between. Germline CDR1 reads MNHEY; CDR2 reads SMNVEV (reference sequence). In nucleotides, the CDR3 is TGTGCCAGCAGTTTAGGGGCCTATTACTATGGCTACACCTTC. Translating it yields CASSLGAYYYGYTF.

V is TRBV28 and J is TRBJ2-4; 9 positions agree with TRBD1. This CDR3 is built from 14 residues. Germline V gives CDR1 MDHEN, CDR2 SYDVKM. V trimming: 5 bases; J trimming: 1 base; junction bases outside the gene matches: 0. The CDR3 protein is CASSGQGAKNIQYF. CDR3 bases: TGTGCCAGCAGTGGACAGGGGGCCAAAAACATTCAGTACTTC.

The chain couples TRBV10-2 to TRBJ2-1, with 10 bases that match TRBD2. The CDR3 is 14 residues long. Trimming took 7 bases from V and 9 from J; bases not matched to a gene: 9. In germline, CDR1 is WSHSY, CDR2 SAAADI. Here the CDR3 DNA reads TGCGCCAGCACCCAGCGGGGGGGCTCAATTGAGCAGTTCTTC. This sequence encodes CASTQRGGSIEQFF.

In the case of this clone: The identical CDR3 is also encoded by other nucleotide sequences in the sample. The chain carries TRBV5-1 and TRBJ1-2; no clear D gene. Germline V gene sequence: CDR1 SGHRS, CDR2 YFSETQ. V dropped 8 bases and J dropped 9 bases, with 26 bases sitting between them. This CDR3 has 15 residues. The CDR3 DNA reads TGCGCCAGTAGATCCATCCCCGACGGAACCGGACGCTACACCTTC. This gives the protein CASRSIPDGTGRYTF. Supplemented by reference TRBV5-1 and TRBJ1-2, the full variable domain reads KAGVTQTPRYLIKTRGQQVTLSCSPISGHRSVSWYQQTPGQGLQFLFEYFSETQRNKGNFPGRFSGRQFSNSRSEMNVSTLELGDSALYLCASRSIPDGTGRYTFGSGTRLTVV.

The sample holds a few counts of this clone. The gene calls are TRBV2 and TRBJ1-5; the D is unclear. The CDR3 is made up of 14 amino acids. Germline V lookup: CDR1 SNHLY, CDR2 FYNNEI. The V gene lost 6 bases and the J gene lost 0 bases, with 9 bases spanning the gap. The CDR3 DNA is TGTGCCAGCAGAGGAACCTATAGCAATCAGCCCCAGCATTTT. Translating gives CASRGTYSNQPQHF.

This chain connects TRBV27 to TRBJ1-4; D ambiguous. The CDR3 extends over 15 amino acids. CDR1 and CDR2 (germline): MNHEY, SMNVEV (reference sequence). Trimming removed 5 bases at V and 7 bases at J, with 17 bases between. The CDR3 DNA is TGTGCCAGCAGTCTCAACCCGGTGTTGGGTGAAAAACTGTTTTTT. Protein: CASSLNPVLGEKLFF.

The chain is built from TRBV28 and TRBJ2-3; TRBD2 agrees at 12 bases. Per the germline V gene, CDR1 is MDHEN and CDR2 is SYDVKM. The J segment lost 5 bases and the V segment lost 6 bases, leaving 12 bases of the junction unmatched. The CDR3 totals 17 residues. CDR3 residues: CASSPGLAGRVGDTQYF. The CDR3 DNA is TGTGCCAGCAGCCCAGGACTAGCGGGGAGGGTGGGAGATACGCAGTATTTT.

The rearrangement uses TRBV2 and TRBJ1-2, with unresolved D. Germline V CDR1 and CDR2: SNHLY, FYNNEI. V was trimmed by 3 bases and J by 4 bases, leaving 24 bases between them. The CDR3 is 18 residues long. The CDR3: CASSDDLPGRKGGYGYTF. The CDR3 DNA reads TGTGCCAGCAGTGACGACCTCCCCGGACGGAAAGGAGGCTATGGCTACACCTTC.

In DNA form, the CDR3 reads TGTGCCAGCAGCATCGGGACAGGGTTTGGCACAGATACGCAGTATTTT. As protein: CASSIGTGFGTDTQYF. The chain couples TRBV9 to TRBJ2-3; TRBD1 matches 9 bases. Germline V gene lookup returns CDR1 SGDLS and CDR2 YYNGEE. With V trimmed by 4 bases and J by 1 base, 7 bases remained unmatched. The CDR3 sequence is 16 residues long.

CDR3 sequence reads: CASQIAGGADTQYF. The CDR3 nucleotides are TGCGCCAGCCAGATAGCGGGAGGCGCTGATACGCAGTATTTT. V usage is TRBV5-1 and J usage is TRBJ2-3, with 10 nucleotides matching TRBD2. The CDR3 runs 14 residues. The junction had 8 bases not matched to a gene; V was cut back by 7 bases and J by 6 bases. Germline V gene data show CDR1 as SGHRS and CDR2 as YFSETQ.

The chain combines TRBV10-3 with TRBJ1-5; 7 bases are a match to TRBD1. The CDR3 extends over 14 amino acids. From germline, CDR1 is ENHRY and CDR2 SYGVKD. V shed 10 bases and J 7 bases; nucleotides not matched to a gene: 13. CDR3 region: CATRDDRDYQPQHF. CDR3 in DNA: TGTGCCACCCGGGACGACAGGGACTACCAGCCCCAGCATTTT.

V usage is TRBV5-1 and J usage is TRBJ2-7, with 10 bases fitting TRBD2. CDR1 is SGHRS, CDR2 YFSETQ, per germline. With V trimmed by 0 bases and J by 2 bases, 5 bases remained unmatched. The CDR3 is made up of 16 amino acids. Here the CDR3 reads CASSLGSLAGAYEQYF. CDR3 nucleotides: TGCGCCAGCAGCTTGGGGAGCCTAGCGGGAGCCTACGAGCAGTACTTC.

This clone was seen only once. This chain uses TRBV28 with TRBJ2-5; D possibly corresponds to TRBD2 (7 bases). This CDR3 region has 17 residues. Trimming left V 4 bases short and J 3 bases short, with 21 bases between. In germline, CDR1 is MDHEN, CDR2 SYDVKM. The CDR3 nucleotides read TGTGCCAGCAGTTCCTCCTTCGGGCGGGGGCTCAAAGAGACCCAGTACTTC. Protein product: CASSSSFGRGLKETQYF. The variable domain in full, with the rest retrieved from reference TRBV28 and TRBJ2-5, is DVKVTQSSRYLVKRTGEKVFLECVQDMDHENMFWYRQDPGLGLRLIYFSYDVKMKEKGDIPEGYSVSREKKERFSLILESASTNQTSMYLCASSSSFGRGLKETQYFGPGTRLLVL.